This T cell receptor (beta chain) was found in a study of shared clonotypes between healthy human individuals. Naive CD8 cells comprised CD45RO-negative, CCR7-positively selected cells, excluding terminally differentiated effector memory CD45RA+ cells. The method was immunoSEQ multiplex PCR; TCRdb's version includes in-frame clones alone and lacks a portion of them. This sample has some 2,000,000 clones; approximately 94% occur once, and the top ten carry 1% to 1.3%. CDR3 size: 15 residues. CDR1 and CDR2 (germline): SGHTA, FQGNSA. Trimming took off 3 bases at V and 0 bases at J, with 10 bases between the two ends.

Sequencing was performed on naive CD8+ T cells sorted from blood. The chain links TRBV7-2 to TRBJ2-3; D might be TRBD1 (6 bases). The clonotype originates from a man between 18 and 35 years old in good health. Written as DNA, the CDR3 is TGTGCCAGCAGCTTTACAGGGTCCAGCACAGATACGCAGTATTTT. Translated: CASSFTGSSTDTQYF.